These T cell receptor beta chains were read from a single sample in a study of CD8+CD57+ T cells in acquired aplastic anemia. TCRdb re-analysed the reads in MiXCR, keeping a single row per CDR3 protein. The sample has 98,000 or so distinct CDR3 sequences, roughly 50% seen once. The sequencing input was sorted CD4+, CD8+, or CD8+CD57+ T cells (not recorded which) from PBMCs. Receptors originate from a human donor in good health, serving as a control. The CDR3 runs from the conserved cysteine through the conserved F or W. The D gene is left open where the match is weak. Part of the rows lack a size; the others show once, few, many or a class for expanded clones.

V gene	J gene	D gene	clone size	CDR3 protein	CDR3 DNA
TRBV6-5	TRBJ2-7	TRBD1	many	CASSYGTGAYEQYF	TGTGCCAGCAGTTATGGGACAGGGGCCTACGAGCAGTACTTC
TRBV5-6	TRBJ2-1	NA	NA	CASSLPGQNYNEQFF	TGTGCCAGCAGCTTGCCGGGACAAAACTACAATGAGCAGTTCTTC
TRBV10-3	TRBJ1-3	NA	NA	CAIRAPDGRVGNTIYF	TGTGCCATCAGAGCTCCGGATGGCAGGGTAGGAAACACCATATATTTT
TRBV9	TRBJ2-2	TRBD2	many	CASSVDSGGALGELFF	TGTGCCAGCAGCGTAGATAGCGGGGGGGCCCTCGGGGAGCTGTTTTTT
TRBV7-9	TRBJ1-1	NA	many	CASSFDSLNTEAFF	TGTGCCAGCAGCTTTGACAGCTTGAACACTGAAGCTTTCTTT
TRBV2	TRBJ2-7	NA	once	CASSAQAPYEQYF	TGTGCCAGCAGTGCCCAGGCGCCCTACGAGCAGTACTTC
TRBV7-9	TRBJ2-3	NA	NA	CASSLVSTTDTQYF	TGTGCCAGCAGCTTAGTTTCGACCACAGATACGCAGTATTTT
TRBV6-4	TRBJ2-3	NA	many	CASSDSDTDTQYF	TGTGCCAGCAGTGACTCAGACACAGATACGCAGTATTTT
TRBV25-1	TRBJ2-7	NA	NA	CASSPRGSSYEQYF	TGTGCCAGCAGTCCCAGGGGTAGCTCCTACGAGCAGTACTTC
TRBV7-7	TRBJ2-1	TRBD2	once	CASSLWPSGSNEQFF	TGTGCCAGCAGCTTATGGCCTAGCGGGAGCAATGAGCAGTTCTTC
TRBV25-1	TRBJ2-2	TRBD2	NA	CASSGLLAGGPGELFF	TGTGCCAGCAGTGGTCTTCTAGCGGGGGGGCCCGGGGAGCTGTTTTTT
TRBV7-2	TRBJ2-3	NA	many	CASSLTVRNTQYF	TGTGCCAGCAGCTTAACCGTTCGTAATACGCAGTATTTT
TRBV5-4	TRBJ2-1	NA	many	CASSLSGSSYNEQFF	TGTGCCAGCAGCTTGTCCGGGAGCTCCTACAATGAGCAGTTCTTC
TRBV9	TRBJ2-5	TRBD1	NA	CASSVAGQQEETQYF	TGTGCCAGCAGCGTAGCGGGACAGCAGGAGGAGACCCAGTACTTC
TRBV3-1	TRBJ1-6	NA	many	CASGGPDNSPLHF	TGTGCCAGCGGGGGTCCAGATAATTCACCCCTCCACTTT
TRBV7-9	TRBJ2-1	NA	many	CASSFSAGPYLNNEQFF	TGTGCCAGCAGCTTCTCGGCGGGACCTTATTTAAACAATGAGCAGTTCTTC
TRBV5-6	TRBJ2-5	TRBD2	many	CASSLLETSGGPQETQYF	TGTGCCAGCAGCCTTCTCGAGACTAGCGGGGGACCTCAAGAGACCCAGTACTTC
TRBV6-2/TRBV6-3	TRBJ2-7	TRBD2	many	CASSRVTSGSYEQYF	TGTGCCAGCAGTCGAGTGACTAGCGGCTCCTACGAGCAGTACTTC
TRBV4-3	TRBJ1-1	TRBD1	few	CASSQDEQGALGDTEAFF	TGCGCCAGCAGCCAAGATGAACAGGGGGCGCTTGGCGACACTGAAGCTTTCTTT